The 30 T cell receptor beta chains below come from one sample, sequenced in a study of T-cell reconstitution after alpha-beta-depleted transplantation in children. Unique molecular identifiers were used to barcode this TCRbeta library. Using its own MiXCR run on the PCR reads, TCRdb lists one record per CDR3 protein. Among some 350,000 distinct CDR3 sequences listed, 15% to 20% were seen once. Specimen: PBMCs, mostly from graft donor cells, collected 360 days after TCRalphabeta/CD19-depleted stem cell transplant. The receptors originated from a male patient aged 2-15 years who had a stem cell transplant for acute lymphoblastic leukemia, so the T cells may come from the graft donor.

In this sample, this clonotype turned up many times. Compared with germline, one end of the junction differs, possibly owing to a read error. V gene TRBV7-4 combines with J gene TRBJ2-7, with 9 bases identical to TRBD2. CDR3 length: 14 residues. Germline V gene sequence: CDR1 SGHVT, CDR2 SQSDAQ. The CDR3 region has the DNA TGTGCCAGCACCTTAGCGGGAGAAGGCTACGAGCAGTACTTC. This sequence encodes CASTLAGEGYEQYF.

In DNA form, the CDR3 reads TGTGCCAGCAGAGAGGGGTGGTCCGGGGCCAACGTCCTGACTTTC. Residues: CASREGWSGANVLTF. This chain joins TRBV6-1 and TRBJ2-6; either TRBD1 or TRBD2 may supply D (5 bases each). The CDR3 totals 15 residues. From germline, CDR1 is MNHNS and CDR2 SASEGT. V was shortened by 6 bases and J by 4 bases, with 13 bases between the two germline ends.

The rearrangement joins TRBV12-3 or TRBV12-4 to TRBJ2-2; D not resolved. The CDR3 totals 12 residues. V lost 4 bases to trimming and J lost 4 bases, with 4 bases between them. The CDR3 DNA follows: TGTGCCAGCAGTTCTTTCACCGGGGAGCTGTTTTTT. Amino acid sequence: CASSSFTGELFF.

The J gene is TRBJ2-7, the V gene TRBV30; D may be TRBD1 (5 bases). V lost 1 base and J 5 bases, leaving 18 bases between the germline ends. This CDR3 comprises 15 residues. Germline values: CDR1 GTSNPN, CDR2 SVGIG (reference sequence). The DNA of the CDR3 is TGTGCCTGGAGTGCCTTCTCAGGGTTTATCAACGAGCAGTACTTC. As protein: CAWSAFSGFINEQYF.

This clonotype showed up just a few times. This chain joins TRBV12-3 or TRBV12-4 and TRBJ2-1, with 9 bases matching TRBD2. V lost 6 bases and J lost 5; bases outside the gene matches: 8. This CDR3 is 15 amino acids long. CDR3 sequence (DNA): TGTGCCAGCAGCGGGGCGGGAGGGAAGAACAATGAGCAGTTCTTC. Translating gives CASSGAGGKNNEQFF.

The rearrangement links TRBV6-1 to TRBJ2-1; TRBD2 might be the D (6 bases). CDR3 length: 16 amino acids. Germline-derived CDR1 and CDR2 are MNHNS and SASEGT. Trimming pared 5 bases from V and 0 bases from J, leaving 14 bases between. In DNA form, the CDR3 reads TGTGCCAGCAGTCGGACTACCCGGTCCTCCTACAATGAGCAGTTCTTC. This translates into CASSRTTRSSYNEQFF.

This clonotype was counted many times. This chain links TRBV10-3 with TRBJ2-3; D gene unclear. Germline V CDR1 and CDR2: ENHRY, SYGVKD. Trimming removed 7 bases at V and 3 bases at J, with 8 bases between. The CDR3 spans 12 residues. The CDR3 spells CAIKRTTDTQYF. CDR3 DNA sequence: TGTGCCATCAAAAGGACGACAGATACGCAGTATTTT.

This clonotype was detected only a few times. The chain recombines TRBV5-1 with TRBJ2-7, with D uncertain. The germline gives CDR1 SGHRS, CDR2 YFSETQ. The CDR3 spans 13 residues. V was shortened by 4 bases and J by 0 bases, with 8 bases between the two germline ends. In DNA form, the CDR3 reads TGCGCCAGCAGCGAGCACGACTCCTACGAGCAGTACTTC. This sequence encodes CASSEHDSYEQYF.

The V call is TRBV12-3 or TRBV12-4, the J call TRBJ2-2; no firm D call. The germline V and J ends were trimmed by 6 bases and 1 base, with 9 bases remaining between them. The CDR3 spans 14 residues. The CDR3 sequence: CASRNNMNTGELFF. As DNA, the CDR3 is TGTGCCAGCAGAAATAACATGAACACCGGGGAGCTGTTTTTT.

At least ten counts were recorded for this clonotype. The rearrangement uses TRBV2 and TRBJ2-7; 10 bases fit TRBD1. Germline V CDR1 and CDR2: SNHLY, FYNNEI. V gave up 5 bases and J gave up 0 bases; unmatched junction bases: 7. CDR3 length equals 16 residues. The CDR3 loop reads CASSYPGQGSSYEQYF. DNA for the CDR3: TGTGCCAGCAGTTACCCGGGACAGGGGAGCTCCTACGAGCAGTACTTC.

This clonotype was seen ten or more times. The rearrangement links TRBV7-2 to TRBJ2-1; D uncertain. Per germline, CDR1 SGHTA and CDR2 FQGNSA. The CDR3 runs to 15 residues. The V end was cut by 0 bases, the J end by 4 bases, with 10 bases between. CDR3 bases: TGTGCCAGCAGCTTAGCCGGGCCCTATTACAATGAGCAGTTCTTC. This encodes CASSLAGPYYNEQFF.

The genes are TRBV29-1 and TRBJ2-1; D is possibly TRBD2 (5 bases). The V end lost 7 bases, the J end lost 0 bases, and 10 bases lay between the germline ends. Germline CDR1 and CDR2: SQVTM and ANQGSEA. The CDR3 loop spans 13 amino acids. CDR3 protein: CSAGRGSYNEQFF. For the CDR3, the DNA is TGCAGCGCTGGACGGGGCTCCTACAATGAGCAGTTCTTC.

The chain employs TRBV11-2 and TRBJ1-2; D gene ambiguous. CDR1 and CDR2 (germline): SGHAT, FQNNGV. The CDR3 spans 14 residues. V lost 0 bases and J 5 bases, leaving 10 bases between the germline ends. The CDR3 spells CASSLEAGAYGYTF. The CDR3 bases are TGTGCCAGCAGCTTAGAGGCAGGAGCATATGGCTACACCTTC.

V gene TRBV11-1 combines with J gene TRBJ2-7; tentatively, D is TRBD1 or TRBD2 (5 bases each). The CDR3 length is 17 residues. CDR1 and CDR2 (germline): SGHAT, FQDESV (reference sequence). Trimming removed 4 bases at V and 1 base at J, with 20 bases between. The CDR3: CASSSTSRDGGSYEQYF. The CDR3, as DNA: TGTGCCAGCAGCTCGACCAGCCGGGACGGAGGTTCCTACGAGCAGTACTTC. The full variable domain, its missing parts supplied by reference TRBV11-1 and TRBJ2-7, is EAEVAQSPRYKITEKSQAVAFWCDPISGHATLYWYRQILGQGPELLVQFQDESVVDDSQLPKDRFSAERLKGVDSTLKIQPAELGDSAMYLCASSSTSRDGGSYEQYFGPGTRLTVT.

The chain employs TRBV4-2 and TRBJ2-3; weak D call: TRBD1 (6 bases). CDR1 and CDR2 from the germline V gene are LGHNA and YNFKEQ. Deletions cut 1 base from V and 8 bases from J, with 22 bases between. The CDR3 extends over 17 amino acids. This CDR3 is CASSQVLQGHGDGTQYF. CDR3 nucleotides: TGTGCCAGCAGCCAAGTCCTACAGGGTCACGGTGACGGTACGCAGTATTTT.

Written as DNA, the CDR3 is TGTGCCAGCAGCTTACTGCGTTTCTCCTACGAGCAGTACTTC. It encodes CASSLLRFSYEQYF. The chain couples TRBV11-2 to TRBJ2-7; D uncertain. Trimming took 2 bases from V and 0 from J, leaving 8 bases between them. This CDR3 has 14 amino acids. CDR1 is SGHAT, CDR2 FQNNGV, per germline.

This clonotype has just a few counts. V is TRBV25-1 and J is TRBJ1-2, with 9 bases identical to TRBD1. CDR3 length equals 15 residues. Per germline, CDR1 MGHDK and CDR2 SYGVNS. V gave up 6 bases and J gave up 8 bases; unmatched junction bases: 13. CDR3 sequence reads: CASSPLRDRAGGYTF. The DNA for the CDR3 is TGTGCCAGCAGCCCTCTCCGGGACAGGGCTGGCGGCTACACCTTC.

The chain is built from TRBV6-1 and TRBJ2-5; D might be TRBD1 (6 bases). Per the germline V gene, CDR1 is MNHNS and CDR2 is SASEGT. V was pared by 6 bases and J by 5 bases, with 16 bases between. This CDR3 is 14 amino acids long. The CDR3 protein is CASRWSGAYETQYF. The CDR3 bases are TGTGCCAGCAGATGGTCAGGGGCATACGAGACCCAGTACTTC.

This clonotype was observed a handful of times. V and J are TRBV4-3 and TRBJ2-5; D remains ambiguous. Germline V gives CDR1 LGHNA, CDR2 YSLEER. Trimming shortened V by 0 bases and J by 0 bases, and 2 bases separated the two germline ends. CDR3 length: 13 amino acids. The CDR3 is CASSQDYQETQYF. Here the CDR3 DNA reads TGCGCCAGCAGCCAAGATTACCAAGAGACCCAGTACTTC.

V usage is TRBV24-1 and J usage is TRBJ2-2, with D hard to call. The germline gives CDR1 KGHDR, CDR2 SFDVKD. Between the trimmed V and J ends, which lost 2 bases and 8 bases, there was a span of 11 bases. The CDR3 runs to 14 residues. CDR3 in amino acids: CATSDWKAKGELFF. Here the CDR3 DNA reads TGTGCCACCAGTGATTGGAAAGCGAAAGGGGAGCTGTTTTTT.

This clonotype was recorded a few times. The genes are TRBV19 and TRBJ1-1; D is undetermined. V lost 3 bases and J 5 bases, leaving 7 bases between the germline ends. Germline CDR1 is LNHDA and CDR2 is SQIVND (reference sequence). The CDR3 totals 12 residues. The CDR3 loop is CASSIRRTEAFF. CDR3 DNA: TGTGCCAGTAGTATCCGACGTACTGAAGCTTTCTTT.

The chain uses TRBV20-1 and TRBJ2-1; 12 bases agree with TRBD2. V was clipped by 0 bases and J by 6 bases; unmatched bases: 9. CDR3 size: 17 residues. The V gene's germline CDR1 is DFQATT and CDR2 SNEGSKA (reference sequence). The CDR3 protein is CSARDLLAGGPTNEQFF. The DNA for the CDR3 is TGCAGTGCTAGAGATCTGCTAGCGGGAGGGCCGACCAATGAGCAGTTCTTC.

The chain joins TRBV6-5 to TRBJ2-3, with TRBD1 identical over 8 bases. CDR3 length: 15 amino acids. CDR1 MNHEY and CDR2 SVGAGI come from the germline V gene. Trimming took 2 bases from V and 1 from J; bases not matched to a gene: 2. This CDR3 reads CASSYRGQGTDTQYF. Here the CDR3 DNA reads TGTGCCAGCAGTTACAGGGGACAGGGCACAGATACGCAGTATTTT.

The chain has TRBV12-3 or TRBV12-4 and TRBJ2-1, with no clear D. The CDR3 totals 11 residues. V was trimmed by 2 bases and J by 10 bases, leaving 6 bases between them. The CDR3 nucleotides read TGTGCCAGCAGTTTAACGGCGGAGCAGTTCTTC. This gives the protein CASSLTAEQFF.

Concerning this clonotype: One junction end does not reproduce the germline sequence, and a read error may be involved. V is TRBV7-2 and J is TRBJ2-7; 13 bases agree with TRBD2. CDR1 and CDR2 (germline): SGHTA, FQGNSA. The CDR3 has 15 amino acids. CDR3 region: CASTLLAGGPYEQYF. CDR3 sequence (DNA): TGTGCCAGCACCTTACTAGCGGGAGGGCCCTACGAGCAGTACTTC.

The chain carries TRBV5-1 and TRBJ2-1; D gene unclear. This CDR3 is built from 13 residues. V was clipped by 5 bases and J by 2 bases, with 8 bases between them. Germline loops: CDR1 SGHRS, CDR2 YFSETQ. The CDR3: CASRRLAYNEQFF. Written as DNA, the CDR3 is TGCGCCAGCAGGCGATTAGCCTACAATGAGCAGTTCTTC.

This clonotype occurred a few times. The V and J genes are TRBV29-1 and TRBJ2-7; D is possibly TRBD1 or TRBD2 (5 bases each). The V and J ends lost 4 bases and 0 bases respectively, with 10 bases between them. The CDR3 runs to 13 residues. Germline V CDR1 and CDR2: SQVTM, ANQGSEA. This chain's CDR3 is CSVVPGTSYEQYF. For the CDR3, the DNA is TGCAGCGTTGTCCCAGGGACCTCCTACGAGCAGTACTTC.

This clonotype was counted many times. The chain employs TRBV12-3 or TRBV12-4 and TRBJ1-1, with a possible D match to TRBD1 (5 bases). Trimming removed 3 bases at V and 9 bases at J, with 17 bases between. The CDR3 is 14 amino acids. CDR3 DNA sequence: TGTGCCAGCAGTTTTGGGCCCCGAGGGGCTCAAGCTTTCTTT. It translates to CASSFGPRGAQAFF.

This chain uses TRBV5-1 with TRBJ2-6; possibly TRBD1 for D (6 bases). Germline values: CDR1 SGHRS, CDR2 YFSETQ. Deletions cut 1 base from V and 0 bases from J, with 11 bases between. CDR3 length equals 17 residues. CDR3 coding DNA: TGCGCCAGCAGCTTGAACAGGGAAAGCTCTGGGGCCAACGTCCTGACTTTC. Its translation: CASSLNRESSGANVLTF.

The CDR3 DNA reads TGTGCCATCAGTGAGTCGAGTGGGGTGCCGCAAGAGACCCAGTACTTC. Protein: CAISESSGVPQETQYF. The chain has TRBV10-3 and TRBJ2-5; D is uncertain. This CDR3 spans 16 amino acids. The germline V gene has CDR1 ENHRY and CDR2 SYGVKD. Deletions cut 0 bases from V and 2 bases from J, with 13 bases between.